This T cell receptor (beta chain) originates from a study of early T cells in non-severe SARS-CoV-2 infection. As for the study in general: Sequencing was performed on bulk RNA from unsorted whole blood, leaving chains unpaired.

The V gene end was trimmed by 5 bases and the J gene end by 8 bases; junction bases not matched to a gene: 12. Germline V gene lookup returns CDR1 MNHEY and CDR2 SMNVEV (reference sequence). This CDR3 comprises 15 residues. Unique molecular identifiers were attached to individual cDNA molecules. Using its own MiXCR run on the 5' RACE reads, TCRdb lists one record per CDR3 protein. The sample yields about 80,000 distinct CDR3 sequences, 12% seen once. Ten or more counts support this clonotype. The material sequenced was whole blood. The sequence derives from an adult who was a healthcare worker with PCR-confirmed SARS-CoV-2 infection or an uninfected control (not recorded which). The chain joins TRBV27 to TRBJ2-1; TRBD2 matches at 7 bases. CDR3 in amino acids: CASSRSGKMGYEQFF. The CDR3 DNA sequence: TGTGCCAGCAGTCGGAGCGGGAAAATGGGTTATGAGCAGTTCTTC.